This record covers a single T cell receptor (beta chain). Its antigen is still unknown. The input lacks base qualities; no much larger clone sits a single base away. Library creation used 5' RACE. The listed sequencing device is Illumina HiSeq 2000. Template switching introduced a universal primer binding site; the final cDNA contained a unique molecular identifier, enabling accurate counting of TCR cDNA molecules. Specific primers in the conserved constant-segment region were used to synthesize first-strand cDNA for the TCR alpha and beta chains. To control for contamination, every cDNA library was double barcoded, receiving both a SMART-Mk sample barcode and Illumina barcodes. TruSeq adapter sequences and Illumina sample barcodes were added in two successive PCR steps. TCR alpha and beta cDNA libraries were sequenced on the Illumina HiSeq platform with custom primers. The authors' pipeline ran thus. MiGEC was used to process raw reads and extract unique molecular identifiers, and MiXCR was used to find CDR3 positions. Recombination models were inferred per individual with the repgenHMM and IGoR tools using an EM algorithm. Shared clonotypes were analyzed with the tcR package in R, and sharing was normalized by the product of cloneset sizes. To study raw recombination free of thymic and clonal selection effects, out-of-frame nonproductive sequences were analyzed. The public sequencing data were trimmed at Q25 with fastp and processed into clonotypes with MiXCR by TCRdb, which kept only in-frame beta chains. A single entry per CDR3 protein holds the most common genes and DNA from its merged rows. The V and J calls come from TCRdb's annotation, not from the publication. The sample records roughly 290,000 distinct CDR3 sequences, approximately 8.5% of which are singletons. The ten largest clonotypes hold around 2.1% of the sample.

This sample was taken from a study of identical twins (dated by TCRdb to the mid-2010s). With regard to the full study: TCR alpha and beta repertoires from monozygotic twins, unrelated adults of various ages and cord blood were deep-sequenced to test whether fetal clonotypes persist. To rule out contamination, the twin experiments were replicated at different times with different library preparation protocols. Broader findings and caveats from the paper: Compared with coincidental sharing between unrelated individuals, an excess of low generation-probability sequences was observed among out-of-frame TCR alpha sequences shared between twins. Recombination models systematically underestimated out-of-frame TCR alpha sharing in monozygotic twins but agreed with sharing between unrelated individuals. In beta out-of-frame sequences, excess twin sharing was weaker, because having fewer shared sequences lowered the signal-to-noise ratio. Zero-insertion analyses could be partly confounded by invariant T cells such as MAIT and iNKT, though diverse VJ usage argued against such confounding for most clonotypes. Because the same donors could not be followed over many years, conclusions were based on cross-sectional statistical analysis. Fewer insertions were carried by abundant cord blood beta clonotypes; a weaker similar trend was observed in young adult naive repertoires, while no such trend was observed in memory repertoires.

The CDR3 spans 14 residues, from the cysteine through the valine. Here the CDR3 DNA is all that survives: 42 bases in frame from base 1. The germline V gene (reference sequence) supplies CDR1 LGHDT and CDR2 YNNKEL. Relative to germline, V is 1 base shorter and J is 6 bases shorter, with 13 bases between their ends. Only healthy Caucasian donors were included. The twin cohort consisted of three pairs of female monozygotic twins, all aged about 18 to 29 years. Miltenyi CD45RO+ enrichment and human naive T-cell isolation kits were used to isolate memory (CD45RO+) and naive T cells from PBMC. A further study also used this sample, focusing on yellow fever vaccine responses in identical twins. As described in the second report: The T cell response to vaccination in identical twins was reported by the authors to appear partly convergent and partly personalized. Focusing on identical twins, the study followed the T cell clones that responded to the vaccine, and did so with precision.

Sequencing used memory (CD45RO+) T cells sorted from blood. This specimen's cell subset or site label, interpreted: CD45RO+ enriched T cells. The TCR sequence derives from a woman between 18 and 29 years old in good health. This receptor chain uses TRBV3-1 and TRBJ2-7; the D region possibly corresponds to TRBD1 (7 bases align). The CDR3 in this case is CASSQGAGGGEQYV. The DNA sequence is TGTGCCAGCAGCCAAGGGGCAGGGGGAGGCGAGCAGTACGTC.